This T cell receptor (beta chain) came from a study of cytomegalovirus exposure and HLA in healthy donors. The ends lost 5 bases at V and 5 bases at J; junction bases unmatched: 10. The germline gives CDR1 MNHEY, CDR2 SMNVEV (reference sequence). The CDR3 contains 16 residues. Concerning this clone itself: What it binds is not known.

Generated by immunoSEQ multiplex PCR, the TCRdb table keeps only in-frame clones and is missing some. Altogether over 120,000 clones are present, about 94% being singletons, with the ten largest covering 1.8%. Study-wide results and caveats: The study labeled about 160 TCR beta chains cytomegalovirus-associated.

The clonotype was recovered from a man between 18 and 35 years old in good health and CMV-seropositive. The chain couples TRBV27 to TRBJ2-5, with 11 bases matching TRBD2. Sequenced material: PBMCs. The CDR3 region has the DNA TGTGCCAGCAGTCCCCAACTAGCGGGAGAAGAGGAGACCCAGTACTTC. As protein: CASSPQLAGEEETQYF.